Listed below are T cell receptor beta chains from one sample, sequenced in a study of blood T cell repertoires in COVID-19. TCRdb's copy holds only in-frame clones and misses some; the assay was immunoSEQ multiplex PCR. The table lists 250,000 to 350,000 clones, 75% to 95% of them singletons. Material for sequencing was peripheral blood. The receptor set was obtained from a woman in her twenties or thirties with COVID-19, enrolled during active disease. Each CDR3 is given with its conserved first and last residue. Each record gives: CDR3 length, clone size, J gene, V gene, D gene, CDR3 protein, CDR3 DNA. D genes are given only for firm matches. Where a row states a size, it is once, few, many or the class of an expanded clone; other rows omit it.

13 NA TRBJ2-7 TRBV3-1/TRBV3-2 NA CASSPSLLDEQYF TGTGCCAGCAGCCCCAGTTTATTGGACGAGCAGTACTTC
14 NA TRBJ1-1 TRBV30 TRBD1 CAWSKGAGATEAFF TGTGCCTGGAGTAAGGGGGCTGGGGCCACTGAAGCTTTCTTT
15 NA TRBJ2-1 TRBV6-1 NA CASSEPTYSYNEQFF TGTGCCAGCAGTGAACCGACTTACTCCTACAATGAGCAGTTCTTC
13 NA TRBJ2-1 TRBV27 NA CASSLGVRNEQFF TGTGCCAGCAGTCTGGGAGTTCGCAATGAGCAGTTCTTC
14 NA TRBJ1-4 TRBV5-4 TRBD1 CASSRDSINEKLFF TGTGCCAGCAGCCGGGACAGCATTAATGAAAAACTGTTTTTT
15 NA TRBJ2-1 TRBV19 TRBD2 CASSIGGNGVREQFF TGTGCCAGTAGTATCGGGGGGAACGGTGTTCGTGAGCAGTTCTTC
14 NA TRBJ1-3 TRBV6-1 NA CASSELYSGNTIYF TGTGCCAGCAGTGAGTTGTACTCTGGAAACACCATATATTTT
16 NA TRBJ2-7 TRBV9 NA CASSVAAGAGPYEQYF TGTGCCAGCAGCGTAGCGGCGGGGGCAGGGCCCTACGAGCAGTACTTC
11 NA TRBJ1-2 TRBV2 NA CAIQLGYGYTF TGTGCGATTCAACTCGGCTATGGCTACACCTTC
12 NA TRBJ2-7 TRBV19 NA CASSQGGYEQYF TGTGCCAGTAGTCAAGGGGGCTACGAGCAGTACTTC
16 NA TRBJ2-5 TRBV4-1 TRBD1 CASSPSGQGLGETQYF TGCGCCAGCAGCCCGTCGGGACAGGGATTGGGAGAGACCCAGTACTTC
14 NA TRBJ2-7 TRBV5-1 TRBD1 CASSLVRGRYEQYF TGCGCCAGCAGCTTGGTCAGGGGGCGATACGAGCAGTACTTC
11 NA TRBJ2-1 TRBV7-2 TRBD1 CASSPDRGQFF TGTGCCAGCAGCCCGGACAGGGGACAGTTCTTC
16 NA TRBJ1-6 TRBV5-1 TRBD1 CASSSSGQAVNSPLHF TGCGCCAGCAGCTCGAGTGGACAGGCCGTTAATTCACCCCTCCACTTT
14 once TRBJ1-2 TRBV4-1 TRBD1 CASSQVETGYGYTF TGCGCCAGCAGCCAAGTCGAGACAGGGTATGGCTACACCTTC
12 NA TRBJ1-2 TRBV25-1 TRBD1 CASSGQGYGYTF TGTGCCAGCAGCGGACAGGGTTATGGCTACACCTTC
14 NA TRBJ2-7 TRBV6-5 TRBD1 CASRGDRGSYEQYF TGTGCCAGCAGGGGGGACAGGGGGTCCTACGAGCAGTACTTC
17 NA TRBJ1-5 TRBV5-8 TRBD1 CASSLQGAPPGNQPQHF TGTGCCAGCAGCTTGCAGGGGGCGCCCCCCGGCAATCAGCCCCAGCATTTT
15 NA TRBJ2-1 TRBV11-2 TRBD2 CASSLSRGLAGEQFF TGTGCCAGCAGCTTATCTCGCGGACTAGCGGGAGAGCAGTTCTTC
15 NA TRBJ1-4 TRBV5-1 NA CASSPSGPRGEKLFF TGCGCCAGCAGCCCCTCAGGGCCAAGGGGTGAAAAACTGTTTTTT
15 NA TRBJ2-7 TRBV5-1 NA CASSLTRGLSYEQYF TGCGCCAGCAGCTTGACCAGGGGCCTCTCCTACGAGCAGTACTTC
15 NA TRBJ1-5 TRBV28 TRBD1 CASSPGQVINQPQHF TGTGCCAGCAGTCCGGGACAGGTCATCAATCAGCCCCAGCATTTT
12 NA TRBJ1-1 TRBV19 TRBD1 CASTPRTGIAFF TGTGCCAGTACCCCCAGGACAGGGATCGCTTTCTTT
14 NA TRBJ2-3 TRBV24-1 NA CATESGTSTDTQYF TGTGCCACGGAGAGTGGGACTAGCACAGATACGCAGTATTTT
16 NA TRBJ2-4 TRBV9 NA CASSLFLSSPGNIQYF TGTGCCAGCAGCTTATTTTTATCGAGTCCCGGGAACATTCAGTACTTC
12 NA TRBJ2-7 TRBV27 TRBD1 CASGTGSYEQYF TGTGCCAGCGGGACAGGGTCCTACGAGCAGTACTTC
14 once TRBJ1-1 TRBV27 TRBD1 CASSLGTGNTEAFF TGTGCCAGCAGTTTAGGGACAGGGAACACTGAAGCTTTCTTT
14 few TRBJ1-1 TRBV6-4 TRBD1 CASSDGTGGTEAFF TGTGCCAGCAGTGACGGGACAGGGGGCACTGAAGCTTTCTTT
14 NA TRBJ2-7 TRBV10-2 TRBD2 CASNGLAVVDEQYF TGCGCCAGCAACGGACTAGCGGTGGTCGACGAGCAGTACTTC
15 NA TRBJ1-4 TRBV3-1/TRBV3-2 NA CASSQGPTPNEKLFF TGTGCCAGCAGCCAAGGCCCCACTCCTAATGAAAAACTGTTTTTT
12 NA TRBJ1-1 TRBV28 TRBD1 CASTTGVEEAFF TGTGCCAGCACGACAGGGGTTGAGGAAGCTTTCTTT
14 NA TRBJ1-2 TRBV2 NA CASSEARSIYGYTF TGTGCCAGCAGTGAAGCGAGAAGCATCTATGGCTACACCTTC